The 25 T cell receptor beta chains reported below all come from one sample, sequenced in a study of T-cell memory formation after mild COVID-19. Each CDR3 protein gets one entry after TCRdb re-called the 5' RACE reads with MiXCR. Of around 530,000 distinct CDR3 sequences in the sample, roughly 22% were seen once. The sample comprised PBMCs or a T cell subset sorted from them (not recorded which). Receptors were obtained from an adult woman who had mild COVID-19 (a few samples of this study predate the infection). Cell type and time point are not known.

This chain links TRBV24-1 with TRBJ2-3; the D gene could be TRBD1 or TRBD2 (5 bases each). The CDR3 totals 14 residues. V gave up 7 bases and J gave up 2 bases, with 12 bases separating them. Looked up from germline, CDR1 is KGHDR and CDR2 is SFDVKD. The chain's CDR3 is CATSGRGATDTQYF. The CDR3 nucleotides read TGTGCCACCAGCGGTCGAGGGGCCACAGATACGCAGTATTTT.

The chain recombines TRBV7-9 with TRBJ1-4; D is ambiguous. Trimming pared 3 bases from V and 5 bases from J, leaving 4 bases between. Germline V CDR1 and CDR2: SEHNR, FQNEAQ (reference sequence). The CDR3 is made up of 12 amino acids. The CDR3: CASSFRNEKLFF. The CDR3 DNA sequence: TGTGCCAGCAGCTTCCGAAATGAAAAACTGTTTTTT.

There are many counts of this clonotype. The chain employs TRBV19 and TRBJ2-1, with D possibly called TRBD1 or TRBD2 (5 bases each). Germline CDR1 and CDR2: LNHDA and SQIVND (reference sequence). Deletions cut 5 bases from V and 2 bases from J, with 10 bases between. The length of the CDR3 is 14 residues. The CDR3 region has the DNA TGTGCCAGTAGTCCTGGGACCACCTACAATGAGCAGTTCTTC. This encodes CASSPGTTYNEQFF. The variable domain in full, with the rest retrieved from reference TRBV19 and TRBJ2-1, is DGGITQSPKYLFRKEGQNVTLSCEQNLNHDAMYWYRQDPGQGLRLIYYSQIVNDFQKGDIAEGYSVSREKKESFPLTVTSAQKNPTAFYLCASSPGTTYNEQFFGPGTRLTVL.

The chain combines TRBV20-1 with TRBJ2-3; D might be TRBD2 (5 bases). This CDR3 region has 16 residues. Germline CDR1 reads DFQATT; CDR2 reads SNEGSKA (reference sequence). Trimming removed 6 bases at V and 2 bases at J, with 21 bases between. The CDR3 nucleotides are TGCAGTGCCGTGCGGGTGTTGGACCGTATCACAGATACGCAGTATTTT. Protein: CSAVRVLDRITDTQYF.

This chain connects TRBV12-3 or TRBV12-4 to TRBJ2-7; D is uncertain. V was pared by 3 bases and J by 3 bases, with 9 bases between. This CDR3 is 13 amino acids long. The CDR3 nucleotides read TGTGCCAGCAGTTTGGGTGTTGTCTACGAGCAGTACTTC. It specifies CASSLGVVYEQYF.

The rearrangement links TRBV24-1 to TRBJ2-1; D is uncertain. V lost 0 bases, J lost 13 bases, and 9 bases lay in between. There are 12 residues in the CDR3. Germline values: CDR1 KGHDR, CDR2 SFDVKD. The CDR3 bases are TGTGCCACCAGTGATTTGGTACCGCAACAGTTCTTC. Translated, it gives CATSDLVPQQFF.

In its sample, this clonotype was seen a few times. The genes are TRBV7-8 and TRBJ2-1; TRBD1 agrees at 8 bases. Trimming took 10 bases from V and 0 from J; bases not matched to a gene: 11. The CDR3 extends over 16 amino acids. The germline CDR1 and CDR2 sequences are SGHVS and FQNEAQ. The CDR3 DNA follows: TGTGCCACATCCCGGGACAGGACGAGCTCCTACAATGAGCAGTTCTTC. It is translated as CATSRDRTSSYNEQFF.

The chain combines TRBV7-2 with TRBJ2-4; a weak D match, TRBD2 (6 bases). V lost 4 bases to trimming and J lost 1 base, with 8 bases between them. Germline V CDR1 and CDR2: SGHTA, FQGNSA. The CDR3 consists of 14 residues. DNA of the CDR3: TGTGCCAGCAGCTCCCGGGGGGCCAAAAACATTCAGTACTTC. Its translation is CASSSRGAKNIQYF. The full variable domain, in which reference TRBV7-2 and TRBJ2-4 provide the parts outside the CDR3, is GAGVSQSPSNKVTEKGKDVELRCDPISGHTALYWYRQSLGQGLEFLIYFQGNSAPDKSGLPSDRFSAERTGGSVSTLTIQRTQQEDSAVYLCASSSRGAKNIQYFGAGTRLSVL.

This clonotype was counted a few times. The genes are TRBV3-1 and TRBJ1-1; unclear D gene. Germline V lookup: CDR1 LGHDT, CDR2 YNNKEL (reference sequence). This CDR3 comprises 14 residues. Trimming shortened V by 2 bases and J by 5 bases, and 12 bases separated the two germline ends. The DNA for the CDR3 is TGTGCCAGCAGCCAATCGGTCGATGGGACTGAAGCTTTCTTT. Encoded protein: CASSQSVDGTEAFF.

This clonotype is a singleton in its sample. V and J are TRBV24-1 and TRBJ2-7; D is possibly TRBD1 (6 bases). The germline gives CDR1 KGHDR, CDR2 SFDVKD. Trimming left V 7 bases short and J 1 base short, with 10 bases between. The CDR3 consists of 13 residues. The CDR3 DNA is TGTGCCACCAGCTCAGGACAGTCCTACGAGCAGTACTTC. The encoded protein is CATSSGQSYEQYF.

The rearrangement uses TRBV30 and TRBJ2-1, with D hard to call. With 0 bases removed from V and 8 bases from J, the gap between germline ends came to 8 bases. This CDR3 is 12 amino acids long. CDR1 and CDR2 (germline): GTSNPN, SVGIG (reference sequence). The CDR3 region is CAWSVQPHEQFF. Written as DNA, the CDR3 is TGTGCCTGGAGTGTACAGCCCCATGAGCAGTTCTTC.

The chain employs TRBV11-2 and TRBJ1-1; D is uncertain. This CDR3 has 13 residues. Germline V lookup: CDR1 SGHAT, CDR2 FQNNGV. Trimming took 2 bases from V and 6 from J, leaving 10 bases between them. The chain's CDR3 is CASSLWGSPEAFF. In DNA, the CDR3 is TGTGCCAGCAGCTTATGGGGTAGCCCTGAAGCTTTCTTT.

There are a few counts of this clonotype. The CDR3 reads CASSQGQRNTEAFF. The CDR3 nucleotides read TGCGCCAGCAGCCAAGGACAGAGGAACACTGAAGCTTTCTTT. This chain uses TRBV4-1 with TRBJ1-1, with D possibly TRBD1 on 5 matching bases. The length of the CDR3 is 14 residues. Trimming removed 1 base from V and 1 base from J, with 7 bases in between. CDR1 is MGHRA and CDR2 is YSYEKL in the germline V gene.

A few counts support this clonotype. CDR3 sequence: CASSRDKAYGYTF. The CDR3, as DNA: TGTGCCAGCAGTCGTGACAAGGCCTATGGCTACACCTTC. The gene calls are TRBV6-5 and TRBJ1-2; D ambiguous. This CDR3 contains 13 residues. Trimming left V 5 bases short and J 4 bases short, with 11 bases between. Germline V CDR1 and CDR2: MNHEY, SVGAGI.

The chain carries TRBV7-9 and TRBJ2-7, with D uncertain. V lost 4 bases, J lost 5 bases, and 9 bases lay in between. This CDR3 spans 12 amino acids. Looked up from germline, CDR1 is SEHNR and CDR2 is FQNEAQ (reference sequence). CDR3 sequence reads: CASSSWTDEQYF. The CDR3 region has the DNA TGTGCCAGCAGCTCATGGACCGACGAGCAGTACTTC.

The rearrangement links TRBV24-1 to TRBJ2-2; D tentatively reads TRBD1 or TRBD2 (5 bases each). The germline V gene has CDR1 KGHDR and CDR2 SFDVKD. Trimming removed 6 bases from V and 3 bases from J, with 10 bases in between. The CDR3 loop spans 14 amino acids. The CDR3 loop is CATSPGRDTGELFF. The CDR3 nucleotides read TGTGCCACCAGTCCAGGGAGAGACACCGGGGAGCTGTTTTTT.

CDR3 residues: CATRTSGGPDTQYF. DNA for the CDR3: TGTGCCACCCGGACTAGCGGGGGCCCAGATACGCAGTATTTT. The genes are TRBV10-3 and TRBJ2-3, with 13 bases lining up with TRBD2. Trimming at V came to 10 bases and at J to 4 bases, leaving 5 bases not matched to a gene. Germline V CDR1 and CDR2: ENHRY, SYGVKD. The CDR3 contains 14 residues.

This clonotype turned up a few times. This rearrangement joins TRBV20-1 to TRBJ1-2; 10 bases fit TRBD1. V gave up 4 bases and J gave up 6 bases; unmatched junction bases: 11. CDR3 length: 15 residues. Per germline, CDR1 DFQATT and CDR2 SNEGSKA (reference sequence). DNA of the CDR3: TGCAGTGCTAAGGCGACCGGGACAGGGGTCCATGGCTACACCTTC. Encoded protein: CSAKATGTGVHGYTF.

CDR3 residues: CASSLSQDRGQAFF. CDR3 DNA sequence: TGTGCCAGCAGTTTATCGCAGGACAGGGGGCAAGCTTTCTTT. The V gene is TRBV27, the J gene TRBJ1-1; 11 bases fit TRBD1. The CDR3 runs 14 residues. CDR1 MNHEY and CDR2 SMNVEV come from the germline V gene (reference sequence). Losses at the gene ends were 0 bases for V and 9 bases for J; bases not matched to a gene: 3.

The rearrangement uses TRBV7-6 and TRBJ2-2; 13 bases agree with TRBD2. J lost 2 bases, V lost 4 bases, and 4 bases had no gene match. Germline lookup yields CDR1 SGHVS and CDR2 FNYEAQ. The CDR3 is 17 amino acids. The CDR3 DNA is TGTGCCAGCAGCTCCGGACTAGCGGGAGATAACACCGGGGAGCTGTTTTTT. Translated, it gives CASSSGLAGDNTGELFF.

The chain joins TRBV12-3 or TRBV12-4 to TRBJ1-4; 8 bases agree with TRBD1. The CDR3 length is 14 residues. V trimming: 6 bases; J trimming: 8 bases; junction bases outside the gene matches: 8. The CDR3 protein is CASSKQGVWEKLFF. The DNA of the CDR3 is TGTGCCAGCAGCAAACAGGGGGTTTGGGAAAAACTGTTTTTT.

The chain recombines TRBV7-9 with TRBJ2-5, with D perhaps matching TRBD1 or TRBD2 (5 bases each). This CDR3 has 16 residues. V was cut by 7 bases and J by 4 bases, with 22 bases left in between. Germline CDR1 is SEHNR and CDR2 is FQNEAQ (reference sequence). The CDR3, as DNA: TGTGCCAGCACCGTCCGGTTCGGGGCTCGGCGAGAGACCCAGTACTTC. Its translation is CASTVRFGARRETQYF.

The rearrangement joins TRBV6-1 to TRBJ1-1; the D gene is possibly TRBD1 (5 bases). CDR1 and CDR2 (germline): MNHNS, SASEGT. The CDR3 is 13 amino acids. V lost 7 bases and J 8 bases, leaving 17 bases between the germline ends. The CDR3 spells CASIPRGAGEAFF. The CDR3 DNA is TGTGCCAGCATCCCCCGTGGGGCAGGAGAAGCTTTCTTT.

Only a few counts were recorded for this clonotype. The chain employs TRBV7-8 and TRBJ2-3; 9 nucleotides agree with TRBD2. The junction had 15 bases not matched to a gene; V was cut back by 5 bases and J by 6 bases. The CDR3 is 17 amino acids. The germline V gene has CDR1 SGHVS and CDR2 FQNEAQ. The CDR3: CASSLPYIAGERDTQYF. The CDR3 coding sequence is TGTGCCAGCAGCCTACCCTACATAGCGGGGGAAAGGGATACGCAGTATTTT.

This clonotype turned up a few times. The chain carries TRBV11-2 and TRBJ2-1, with D hard to call. CDR3 length: 14 residues. V was shortened by 5 bases and J by 5 bases, with 13 bases between the two germline ends. Germline values: CDR1 SGHAT, CDR2 FQNNGV. CDR3 bases: TGTGCCAGCAGCAGGGCCGGAACTAACAATGAGCAGTTCTTC. It codes for CASSRAGTNNEQFF.